This T cell receptor (beta chain) was recorded in a study of blood T cell repertoires in COVID-19. Overall study context: Sources were T cells, B-cell-depleted T cells, or PBMCs; the material itself was cDNA or gDNA.

Trimming removed 6 bases from V and 6 bases from J; junction bases left unmatched: 7. CDR1 and CDR2 (germline): MDHEN, SYDVKM. The CDR3 length is 14 residues. In the authors' methods: Counts of nucleated cells, estimated from reference gene primer amplification, were obtained. Method: immunoSEQ multiplex PCR; TCRdb's copy keeps in-frame clones and lacks some. V and J calls and clone size are copied from that table; D and trimming were computed from the DNA. The top ten hold less than 3% of the sample, which has about 260,000 clones, about 90% seen once. The gene calls are TRBV28 and TRBJ2-2; 7 bases line up with TRBD2. This sequence was found in a woman in her fifties or sixties with acute or convalescent COVID-19. Sequenced input: peripheral blood. CDR3 nucleotide sequence: TGTGCCAGCAGCCCGACTAGCTTCGCCGGGGAGCTGTTTTTT. Translation: CASSPTSFAGELFF.